Each of the 6 T cell receptor beta chains below was sequenced from the same sample in a study of blood T cell repertoires in COVID-19. The method was immunoSEQ multiplex PCR; TCRdb's version includes in-frame clones alone and lacks a portion of them. Of approximately 25,000 clones detected, about four fifths appear once; the ten largest clones hold just over 6.5%. The sequencing sample was made of peripheral blood. Receptors were obtained from a man in his forties or fifties with COVID-19, enrolled during active disease.

The gene calls are TRBV28 and TRBJ2-5, with 11 bases aligning to TRBD1. The CDR3 has 15 amino acids. Germline trimming cut 4 bases from V and 5 bases from J; bases unmatched to any gene: 6. The germline V gene has CDR1 MDHEN and CDR2 SYDVKM. CDR3: CASSSWDRGAETQYF. The CDR3 DNA follows: TGTGCCAGCAGTTCTTGGGACAGGGGGGCGGAGACCCAGTACTTC. Full variable domain (remainder filled in from reference TRBV28 and TRBJ2-5): DVKVTQSSRYLVKRTGEKVFLECVQDMDHENMFWYRQDPGLGLRLIYFSYDVKMKEKGDIPEGYSVSREKKERFSLILESASTNQTSMYLCASSSWDRGAETQYFGPGTRLLVL.

The genes are TRBV11-2 and TRBJ1-4; TRBD1 is a possible D gene (6 bases). V was cut by 5 bases and J by 8 bases, with 18 bases left in between. The CDR3 runs to 15 residues. The germline CDR1 and CDR2 sequences are SGHAT and FQNNGV. In DNA, the CDR3 is TGTGCCAGCAGCCCACAGGGTGCGCTGGGCGAAAAACTGTTTTTT. Translation: CASSPQGALGEKLFF.

V is TRBV11-2 and J is TRBJ1-6; D is unclear. Germline V gene lookup returns CDR1 SGHAT and CDR2 FQNNGV. The V end lost 5 bases, the J end lost 7 bases, and 6 bases lay between the germline ends. The CDR3 sequence is 12 residues long. CDR3 nucleotides: TGTGCCAGCAGCCCCGTAAATTCACCCCTCCACTTT. It specifies CASSPVNSPLHF.

In this sample, this clone turned up a few times. The chain employs TRBV4-2 and TRBJ1-2; 9 nucleotides line up with TRBD1. Germline values: CDR1 LGHNA, CDR2 YNFKEQ. This CDR3 spans 16 amino acids. After removal of 0 bases from V and 8 bases from J, the junction contained 10 bases not matched to a gene. The CDR3 coding sequence is TGTGCCAGCAGCCAAGACGATACCGGGACAGGGATCGGCTACACCTTC. Translated, it gives CASSQDDTGTGIGYTF.

The V and J genes are TRBV12-3 or TRBV12-4 and TRBJ1-3; no firm D call. This CDR3 has 13 amino acids. V was shortened by 7 bases and J by 2 bases, with 9 bases between the two germline ends. The CDR3 nucleotides read TGTGCCAGCACCCAATCCCCTGGAAACACCATATATTTT. This sequence encodes CASTQSPGNTIYF.

The genes are TRBV6-1 and TRBJ1-5; TRBD1 agrees at 9 bases. Trimming at V came to 2 bases and at J to 5 bases, leaving 4 bases not matched to a gene. The length of the CDR3 is 15 residues. Germline V gene sequence: CDR1 MNHNS, CDR2 SASEGT. CDR3 in DNA: TGTGCCAGCAGTGAAAGTGGGACAGGGCATCAGCCCCAGCATTTT. Protein sequence: CASSESGTGHQPQHF.